This TCR beta chain derives from a study of cytomegalovirus exposure and HLA in healthy donors. CDR3 length: 15 amino acids. In germline, CDR1 is MDHEN, CDR2 SYDVKM. Trimming shortened V by 2 bases and J by 0 bases, and 8 bases separated the two germline ends. The PCR ran on 60 Vbeta and 13 Jbeta primers. Measured with immunoSEQ multiplex PCR; TCRdb has only the in-frame clones, and not every one. The table has around 120,000 clones, about 76% seen once. The sample was PBMCs. This receptor was taken from a woman younger than 45 in good health and CMV-seronegative. The V and J genes are TRBV28 and TRBJ1-5; D remains unclear. CDR3 amino acids: CASSLISSSNQPQHF. The DNA of the CDR3 is TGTGCCAGCAGTTTAATCTCTTCTAGCAATCAGCCCCAGCATTTT.